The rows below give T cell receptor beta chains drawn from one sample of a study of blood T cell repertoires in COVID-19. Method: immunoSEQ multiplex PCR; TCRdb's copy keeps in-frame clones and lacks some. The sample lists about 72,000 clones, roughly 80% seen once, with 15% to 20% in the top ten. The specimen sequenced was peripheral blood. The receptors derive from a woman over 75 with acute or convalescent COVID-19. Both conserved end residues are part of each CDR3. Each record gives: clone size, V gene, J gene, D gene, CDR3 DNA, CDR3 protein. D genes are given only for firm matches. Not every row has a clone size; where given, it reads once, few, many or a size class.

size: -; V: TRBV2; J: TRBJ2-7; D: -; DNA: TGTGCCAGCTTAAAGGAGCTAAACTACGAGCAGTACTTC; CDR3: CASLKELNYEQYF
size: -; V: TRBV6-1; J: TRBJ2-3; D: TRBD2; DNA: TGTGCCAGCAGTGAAGAAGGCGGGGGGGCCTCAGATACGCAGTATTTT; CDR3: CASSEEGGGASDTQYF
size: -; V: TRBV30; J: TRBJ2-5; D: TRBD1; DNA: TGTGCCTGGAGGGAACGGACAGGGAGGTACCAAGAGACCCAGTACTTC; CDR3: CAWRERTGRYQETQYF
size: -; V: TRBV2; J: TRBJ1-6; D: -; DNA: TGTGCCAGCAGAGGCGGTTATAATTCACCCCTCCACTTT; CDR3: CASRGGYNSPLHF
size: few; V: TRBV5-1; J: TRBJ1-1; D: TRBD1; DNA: TGCGCCAGCAGCGCCGAGACAGGGATGAACACTGAAGCTTTCTTT; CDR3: CASSAETGMNTEAFF
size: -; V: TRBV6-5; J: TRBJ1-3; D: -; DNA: TGTGCCACCAAACAGGGCTCCGGAAACACCATATATTTT; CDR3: CATKQGSGNTIYF
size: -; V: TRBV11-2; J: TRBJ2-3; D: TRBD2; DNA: TGTGCCAGCAGCCCAATGACTAGCTCGGGCACAGATACGCAGTATTTT; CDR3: CASSPMTSSGTDTQYF
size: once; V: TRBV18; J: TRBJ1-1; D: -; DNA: TGTGCCAGCTCACCACCCCGGGAACTGAACACTGAAGCTTTCTTT; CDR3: CASSPPRELNTEAFF
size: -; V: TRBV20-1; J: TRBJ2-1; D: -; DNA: TGCAGTGCTAGTCAATTTCTAGTCGGCAACAATGAGCAGTTCTTC; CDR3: CSASQFLVGNNEQFF
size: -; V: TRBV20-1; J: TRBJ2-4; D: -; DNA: TGCAGTGCTAGTAAAGACCCGCGGAACATTCAGTACTTC; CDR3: CSASKDPRNIQYF
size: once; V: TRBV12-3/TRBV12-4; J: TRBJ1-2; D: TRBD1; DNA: TGTGCCAGCAGGCGACAGGGGGCAAATGGCTACACCTTC; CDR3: CASRRQGANGYTF
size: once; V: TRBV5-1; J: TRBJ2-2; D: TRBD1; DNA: TGCGCCAGCAGCTTGGAGTTGTTGGGACAGGGGACCGGGGAGCTGTTTTTT; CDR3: CASSLELLGQGTGELFF
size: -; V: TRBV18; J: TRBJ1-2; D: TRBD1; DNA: TGTGCCAGCTCCGGACAGGGGGCAGACTATGGCTACACCTTC; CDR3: CASSGQGADYGYTF
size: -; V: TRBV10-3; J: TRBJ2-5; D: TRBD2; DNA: TGTGCCTCGGGGACTAGCGGGAGGGTCCTCACTCAAGAGACCCAGTACTTC; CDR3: CASGTSGRVLTQETQYF
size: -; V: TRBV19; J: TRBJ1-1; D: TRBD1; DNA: TGTGCCAGTAGTATAGGAGGGACAGGGGGGACCGAAGCTTTCTTT; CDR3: CASSIGGTGGTEAFF
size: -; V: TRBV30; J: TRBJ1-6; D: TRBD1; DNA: TGTGCCTGGAGCCTCACCCCCCGGGACAGGGGAAATTCACCCCTCCACTTT; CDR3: CAWSLTPRDRGNSPLHF
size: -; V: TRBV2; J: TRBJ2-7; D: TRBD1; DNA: TGTGCCAGCAGTGACCCCGACAGGGGGCTATACGAGCAGTACTTC; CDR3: CASSDPDRGLYEQYF
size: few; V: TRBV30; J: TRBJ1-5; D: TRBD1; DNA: TGTGCCTGGAGTGTAGGGGACAGCAGCAATCAGCCCCAGCATTTT; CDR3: CAWSVGDSSNQPQHF
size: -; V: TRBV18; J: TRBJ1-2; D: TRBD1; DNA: TGTGCCAGCTCACCACAAGGACAGGCCTATGGCTACACCTTC; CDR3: CASSPQGQAYGYTF
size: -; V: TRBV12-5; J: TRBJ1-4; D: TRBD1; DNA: TGTGCTAGTGCCTTTTCCAGGGACAGGGGAGAAGCTAATGAAAAACTGTTTTTT; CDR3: CASAFSRDRGEANEKLFF
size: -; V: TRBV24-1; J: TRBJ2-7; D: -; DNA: TGTGCCACCAGTGACCCCCCGGGACTTGCGCCCCACGAGCAGTACTTC; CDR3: CATSDPPGLAPHEQYF
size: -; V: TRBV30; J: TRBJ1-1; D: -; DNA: TGTGCCTGGACCCCCCTGGGACCGGGCCCACGGGGGACTGAAGCTTTCTTT; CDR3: CAWTPLGPGPRGTEAFF
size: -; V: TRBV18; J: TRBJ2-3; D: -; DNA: TGTGCCAGCTCACTAGAGTCCACAGATACGCAGTATTTT; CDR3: CASSLESTDTQYF
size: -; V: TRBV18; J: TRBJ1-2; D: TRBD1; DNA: TGTGCCAGCTCACCGGACAGGGTTTTTAACTATGGCTACACCTTC; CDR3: CASSPDRVFNYGYTF
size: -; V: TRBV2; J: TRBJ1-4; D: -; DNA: TGTGCCAGCAGTGCCGACATAGGAACTAATGAAAAACTGTTTTTT; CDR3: CASSADIGTNEKLFF
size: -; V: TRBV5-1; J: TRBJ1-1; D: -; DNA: TGCGCCAGCAGCTCTAGTAATACGGGCACTGAAGCTTTCTTT; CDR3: CASSSSNTGTEAFF
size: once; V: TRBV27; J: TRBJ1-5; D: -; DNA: TGTGCCAGCAGTTTAAGGACAGACCCCCACCATCAGCAGCCCCAGCATTTT; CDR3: CASSLRTDPHHQQPQHF
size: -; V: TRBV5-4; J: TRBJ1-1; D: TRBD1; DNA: TGTGCCAGCAGCTTGGAAGGGGGTAGGGGGCGAGTTACTGAAGCTTTCTTT; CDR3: CASSLEGGRGRVTEAFF
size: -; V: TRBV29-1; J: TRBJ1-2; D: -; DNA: TGCAGCGTCAGGTTAGCTAACTATGGCTACACCTTC; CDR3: CSVRLANYGYTF
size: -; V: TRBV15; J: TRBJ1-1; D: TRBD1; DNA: TGTGCCACCAGCAGAGAACAGGGGAGGACTGAAGCTTTCTTT; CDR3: CATSREQGRTEAFF
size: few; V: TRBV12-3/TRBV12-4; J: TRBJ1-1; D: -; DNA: TGTGCCAGCAGGTTACAGGAAGCTTTCTTT; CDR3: CASRLQEAFF
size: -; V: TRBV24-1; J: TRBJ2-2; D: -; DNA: TGTGCCACCGGGAGACTATCCACCGGGGAGCTGTTTTTT; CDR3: CATGRLSTGELFF
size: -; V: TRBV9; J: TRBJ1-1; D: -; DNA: TGTGCCAGCAGTCGACACCCGAACACTGAAGCTTTCTTT; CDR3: CASSRHPNTEAFF
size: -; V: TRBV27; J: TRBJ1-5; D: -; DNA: TGTGCCAGCAGTTTACAGGGGCAGCCCCAGCATTTT; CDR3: CASSLQGQPQHF
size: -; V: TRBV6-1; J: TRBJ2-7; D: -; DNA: TGTGCCAGCAGTGAAGGATCGACTATGACTTACGAGCAGTACTTC; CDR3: CASSEGSTMTYEQYF
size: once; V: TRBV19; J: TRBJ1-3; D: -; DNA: TGTGCCAGTAGTATAAACAGAGTCTCTGGAAACACCATATATTTT; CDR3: CASSINRVSGNTIYF
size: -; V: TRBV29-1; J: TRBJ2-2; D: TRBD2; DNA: TGCAGCGTTGAAGATTTGGGGGGTAGCGGGGTGAACCCCGGGGAGCTGTTTTTT; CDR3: CSVEDLGGSGVNPGELFF
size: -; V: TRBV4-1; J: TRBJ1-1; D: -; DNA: TGCGCCAGCAGCCGAAACGAGGTCACTGAAGCTTTCTTT; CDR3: CASSRNEVTEAFF
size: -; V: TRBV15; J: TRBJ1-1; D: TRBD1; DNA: TGTGCCACCAGCAGAGGACAGGGGTCGGGCACTGAAGCTTTCTTT; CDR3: CATSRGQGSGTEAFF
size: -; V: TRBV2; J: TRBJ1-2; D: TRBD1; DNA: TGTGCCAGCAGTGAGGGGCAGGGGGGTTATGGTGGCTACACCTTC; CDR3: CASSEGQGGYGGYTF
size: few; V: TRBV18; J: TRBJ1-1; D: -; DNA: TGTGCCAGCTCTCCCCTCCCGAGGGTTCTGGGCACTGAAGCTTTCTTT; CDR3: CASSPLPRVLGTEAFF
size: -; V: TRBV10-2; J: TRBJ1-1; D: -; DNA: TGCGCAATCAAGCGAGGAAACACTGAAGCTTTCTTT; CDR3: CAIKRGNTEAFF
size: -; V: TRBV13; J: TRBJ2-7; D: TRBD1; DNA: TGTGCCAGCAGTTTCCCTCGACAGGGCCCCTACGAGCAGTACTTC; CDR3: CASSFPRQGPYEQYF
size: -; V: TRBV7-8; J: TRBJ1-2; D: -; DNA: TGTGCCAGCAGCTTAGCGAGGAGGGGAGATTCGGGTGGCTACACCTTC; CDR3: CASSLARRGDSGGYTF
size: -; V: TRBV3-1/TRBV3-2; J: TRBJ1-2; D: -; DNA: TGTGCCAGCAGCCCACCAGGCTATGGCTACACCTTC; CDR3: CASSPPGYGYTF
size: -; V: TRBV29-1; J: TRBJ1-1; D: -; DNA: TGCAGCTCCGGCGGCCAGTATCACACTGAAGCTTTCTTT; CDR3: CSSGGQYHTEAFF
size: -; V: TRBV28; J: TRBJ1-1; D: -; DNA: TGTGCCAGCAGTCAGGACATGGACACTGAAGCTTTCTTT; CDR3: CASSQDMDTEAFF
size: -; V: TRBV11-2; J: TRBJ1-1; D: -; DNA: TGTGCCAGCATTAACCCCGGAGGCGGAGAAGCTTTCTTT; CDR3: CASINPGGGEAFF
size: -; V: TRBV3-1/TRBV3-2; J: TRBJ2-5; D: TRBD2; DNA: TGTGCCAGCAGCCCTGGGGCTAGCGGGCGCTCCGAGACCCAGTACTTC; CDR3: CASSPGASGRSETQYF
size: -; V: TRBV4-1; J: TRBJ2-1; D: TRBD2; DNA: TGCGCCAGCAGCCAAGGACTAGCGGGAGTGGAGCAGTTCTTC; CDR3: CASSQGLAGVEQFF
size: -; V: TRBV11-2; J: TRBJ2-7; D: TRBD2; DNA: TGTGCCAGCAGTAACGGGACTAGAGGGTCCTACGAGCAGTACTTC; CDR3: CASSNGTRGSYEQYF
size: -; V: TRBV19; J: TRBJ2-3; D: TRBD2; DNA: TGTGCCAGTAACCTAGCGGGACCGTCAGATACGCAGTATTTT; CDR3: CASNLAGPSDTQYF
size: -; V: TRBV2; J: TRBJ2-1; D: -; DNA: TGTGCCAGCAGTGAAGCGGCCCAGGGTTTTTACAATGAGCAGTTCTTC; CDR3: CASSEAAQGFYNEQFF
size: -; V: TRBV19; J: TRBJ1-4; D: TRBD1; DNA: TGTGCCACCGGGACAGGGGATGAAAAACTGTTTTTT; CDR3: CATGTGDEKLFF
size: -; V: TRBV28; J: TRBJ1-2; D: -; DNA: TGTGCCAGCAGTACCGGACAGTCTAACTATGGCTACACCTTC; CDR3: CASSTGQSNYGYTF
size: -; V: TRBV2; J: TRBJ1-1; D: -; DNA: TGTGCCAGCAGTCTACTACAGGGTGGTGAAGCTTTCTTT; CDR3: CASSLLQGGEAFF
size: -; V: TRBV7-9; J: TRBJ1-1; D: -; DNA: TGTGCCAGCAGGACTCAGGGGAACACTGAAGCTTTCTTT; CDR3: CASRTQGNTEAFF
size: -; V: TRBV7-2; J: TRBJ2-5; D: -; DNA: TGTGCCAGCAGCTTAGTGCCCGTCGGGACCCAGTACTTC; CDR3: CASSLVPVGTQYF
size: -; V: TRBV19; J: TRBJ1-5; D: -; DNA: TGTGCCAGTAGACCGACAGGCTTCGTCAATCAGCCCCAGCATTTT; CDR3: CASRPTGFVNQPQHF
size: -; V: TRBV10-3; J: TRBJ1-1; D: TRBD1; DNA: TGTGCCATCAGTGTTGCCGGGACAGGGGTTATGAACACTGAAGCTTTCTTT; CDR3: CAISVAGTGVMNTEAFF